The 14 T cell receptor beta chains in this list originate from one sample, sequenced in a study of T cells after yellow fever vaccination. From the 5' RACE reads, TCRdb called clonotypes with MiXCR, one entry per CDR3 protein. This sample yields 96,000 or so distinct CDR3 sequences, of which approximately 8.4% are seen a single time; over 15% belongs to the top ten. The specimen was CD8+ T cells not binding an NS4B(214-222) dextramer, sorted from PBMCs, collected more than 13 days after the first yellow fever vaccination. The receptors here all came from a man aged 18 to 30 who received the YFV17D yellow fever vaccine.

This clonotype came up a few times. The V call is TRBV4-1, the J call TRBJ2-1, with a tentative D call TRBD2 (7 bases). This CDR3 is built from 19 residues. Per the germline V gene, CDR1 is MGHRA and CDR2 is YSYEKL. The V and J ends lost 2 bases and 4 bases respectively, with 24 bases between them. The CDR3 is CASSQNPGGLKIEYNEQFF. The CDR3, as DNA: TGCGCCAGCAGCCAAAACCCGGGGGGCCTGAAAATTGAATACAATGAGCAGTTCTTC.

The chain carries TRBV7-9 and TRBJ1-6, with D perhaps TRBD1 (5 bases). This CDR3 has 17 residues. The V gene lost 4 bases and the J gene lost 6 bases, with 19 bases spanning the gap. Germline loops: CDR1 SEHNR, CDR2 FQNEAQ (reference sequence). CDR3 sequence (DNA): TGTGCCAGCAGCTCATTAGATGGGGGGGTGGGTAATTCACCCCTCCACTTT. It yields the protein CASSSLDGGVGNSPLHF.

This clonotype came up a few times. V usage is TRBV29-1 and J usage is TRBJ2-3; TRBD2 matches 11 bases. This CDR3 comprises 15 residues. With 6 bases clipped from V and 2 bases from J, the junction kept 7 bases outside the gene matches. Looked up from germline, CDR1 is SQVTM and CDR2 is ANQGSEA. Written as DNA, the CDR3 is TGCAGCGTAAGAACTAGCGGGGGTTACACAGATACGCAGTATTTT. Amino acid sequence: CSVRTSGGYTDTQYF.

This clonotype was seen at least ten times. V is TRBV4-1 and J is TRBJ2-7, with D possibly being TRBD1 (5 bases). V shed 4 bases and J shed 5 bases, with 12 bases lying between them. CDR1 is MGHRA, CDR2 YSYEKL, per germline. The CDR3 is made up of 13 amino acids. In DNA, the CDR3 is TGCGCCAGCAGCCCGAGCCAGGGTAACGAGCAGTACTTC. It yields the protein CASSPSQGNEQYF.

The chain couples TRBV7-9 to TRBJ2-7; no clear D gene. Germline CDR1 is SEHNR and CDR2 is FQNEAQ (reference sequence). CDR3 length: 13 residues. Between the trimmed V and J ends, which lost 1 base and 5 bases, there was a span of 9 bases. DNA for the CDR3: TGTGCCAGCAGCTTAGTAGGTAGGGACGAGCAGTACGTC. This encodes CASSLVGRDEQYV.

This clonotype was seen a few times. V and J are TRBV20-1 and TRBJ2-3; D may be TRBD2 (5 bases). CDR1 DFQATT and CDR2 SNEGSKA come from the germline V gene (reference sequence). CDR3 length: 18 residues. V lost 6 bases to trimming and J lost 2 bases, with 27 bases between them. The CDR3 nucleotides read TGCAGTGCGCGGGTTGGTTCTGGCTCGGCTAGGGCCACAGATACGCAGTATTTT. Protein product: CSARVGSGSARATDTQYF.

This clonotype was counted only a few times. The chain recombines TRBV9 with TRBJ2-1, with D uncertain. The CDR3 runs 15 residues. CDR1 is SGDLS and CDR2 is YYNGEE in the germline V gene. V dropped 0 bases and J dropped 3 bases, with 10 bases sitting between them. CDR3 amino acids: CASSVVGGGYNEQFF. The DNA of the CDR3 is TGTGCCAGCAGCGTAGTGGGCGGCGGCTACAATGAGCAGTTCTTC. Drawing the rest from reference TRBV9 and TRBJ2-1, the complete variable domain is DSGVTQTPKHLITATGQRVTLRCSPRSGDLSVYWYQQSLDQGLQFLIQYYNGEERAKGNILERFSAQQFPDLHSELNLSSLELGDSALYFCASSVVGGGYNEQFFGPGTRLTVL.

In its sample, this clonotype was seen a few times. This chain's CDR3 is CSARDERGHSDTQYF. Here the CDR3 DNA reads TGCAGTGCTAGAGATGAGCGGGGGCACTCAGATACGCAGTATTTT. J is TRBJ2-3 and V is TRBV20-1, with 8 nucleotides matching TRBD2. V trimming: 0 bases; J trimming: 4 bases; junction bases outside the gene matches: 6. Germline-derived CDR1 and CDR2 are DFQATT and SNEGSKA (reference sequence). The CDR3 length is 15 residues.

Here the CDR3 reads CASIVWGQETQYF. CDR3 nucleotides: TGTGCCAGCATAGTGTGGGGCCAAGAGACCCAGTACTTC. This chain connects TRBV6-1 to TRBJ2-5, with D unresolved. Germline V gives CDR1 MNHNS, CDR2 SASEGT. The CDR3 contains 13 residues. V was pared by 7 bases and J by 1 base, with 10 bases between.

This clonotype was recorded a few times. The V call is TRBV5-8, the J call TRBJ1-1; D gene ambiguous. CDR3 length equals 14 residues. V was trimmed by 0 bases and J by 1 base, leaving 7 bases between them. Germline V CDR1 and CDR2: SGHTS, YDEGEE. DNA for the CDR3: TGTGCCAGCAGCTTGGGCTGGGGGAACACTGAAGCTTTCTTT. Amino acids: CASSLGWGNTEAFF.

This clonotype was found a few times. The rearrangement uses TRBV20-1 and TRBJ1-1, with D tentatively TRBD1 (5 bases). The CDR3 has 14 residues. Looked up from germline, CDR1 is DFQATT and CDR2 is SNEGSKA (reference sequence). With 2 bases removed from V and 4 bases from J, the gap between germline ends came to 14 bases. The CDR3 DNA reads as TGCAGTGCTAGACCAATCGGGAGGGGCACTGAAGCTTTCTTT. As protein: CSARPIGRGTEAFF.

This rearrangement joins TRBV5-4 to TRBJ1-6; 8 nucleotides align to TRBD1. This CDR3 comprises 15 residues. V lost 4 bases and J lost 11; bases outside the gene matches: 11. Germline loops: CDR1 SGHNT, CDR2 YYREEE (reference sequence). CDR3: CASSMGQEGIAPLHF. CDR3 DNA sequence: TGTGCCAGCAGCATGGGACAGGAGGGGATTGCACCCCTCCACTTT.

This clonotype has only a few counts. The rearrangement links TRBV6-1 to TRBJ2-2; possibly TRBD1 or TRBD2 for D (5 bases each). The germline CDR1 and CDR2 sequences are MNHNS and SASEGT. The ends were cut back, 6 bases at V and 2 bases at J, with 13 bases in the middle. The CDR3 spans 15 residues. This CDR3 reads CASRWDGLNTGELFF. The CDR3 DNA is TGTGCCAGCAGGTGGGACGGCTTAAACACCGGGGAGCTGTTTTTT.

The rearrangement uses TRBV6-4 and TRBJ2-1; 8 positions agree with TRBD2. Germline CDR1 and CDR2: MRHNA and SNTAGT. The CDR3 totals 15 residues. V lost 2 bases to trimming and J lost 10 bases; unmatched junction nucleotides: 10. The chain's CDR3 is CASSDGSGGLGEQFF. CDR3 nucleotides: TGTGCCAGCAGTGACGGCTCGGGGGGGCTTGGGGAGCAGTTCTTC.